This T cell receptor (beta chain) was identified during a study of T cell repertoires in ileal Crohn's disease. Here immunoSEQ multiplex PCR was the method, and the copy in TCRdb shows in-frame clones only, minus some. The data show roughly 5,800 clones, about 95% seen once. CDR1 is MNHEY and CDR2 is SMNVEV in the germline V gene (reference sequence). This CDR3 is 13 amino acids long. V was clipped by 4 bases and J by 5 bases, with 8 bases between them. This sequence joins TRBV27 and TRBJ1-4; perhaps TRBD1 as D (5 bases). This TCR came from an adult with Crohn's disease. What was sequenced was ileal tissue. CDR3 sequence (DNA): TGTGCCAGCAGTTCGGACAAAAATGAAAAACTGTTTTTT. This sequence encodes CASSSDKNEKLFF.